Below are 12 T cell receptor beta chains sequenced from a single sample in a study of blood T cell repertoires in COVID-19. Only in-frame clones appear in the TCRdb table, and some are missing; sequencing was by immunoSEQ multiplex PCR. The table has fewer than 300,000 clones, around nine tenths seen once; the top ten hold around 10%. The sequenced sample consisted of PBMCs or T cells enriched from blood (not recorded which). These receptors originate from a man aged 35-49 years who had recovered from COVID-19.

The chain has TRBV6-5 and TRBJ1-2; TRBD1 agrees at 7 bases. The CDR3 is made up of 15 amino acids. The V segment lost 3 bases and the J segment 3 bases; nucleotides outside the gene matches: 7. Looked up from germline, CDR1 is MNHEY and CDR2 is SVGAGI. The CDR3 sequence: CASSYTGVKDYGYTF. The CDR3 nucleotides are TGTGCCAGCAGTTATACAGGGGTAAAGGACTATGGCTACACCTTC.

The chain couples TRBV25-1 to TRBJ1-2; D remains unclear. The CDR3 length is 14 residues. Germline CDR1 and CDR2: MGHDK and SYGVNS. V lost 4 bases and J lost 5, with 14 bases in between. DNA for the CDR3: TGTGCCAGCAGTGGACTCCAGCGTGGGTATGGCTACACCTTC. The encoded protein is CASSGLQRGYGYTF.

This clone turned up a few times. This chain connects TRBV14 to TRBJ1-1, with D perhaps TRBD1 (5 bases). The CDR3 has 15 amino acids. Per germline, CDR1 SGHDN and CDR2 FVKESK. The germline V and J ends were trimmed by 1 base and 10 bases, with 19 bases remaining between them. CDR3 DNA sequence: TGTGCCAGCAGCCAAGTCGGGGGGTCACCCGGAATAGCTTTCTTT. Translation: CASSQVGGSPGIAFF. Supplemented by reference TRBV14 and TRBJ1-1, the full variable domain reads EAGVTQFPSHSVIEKGQTVTLRCDPISGHDNLYWYRRVMGKEIKFLLHFVKESKQDESGMPNNRFLAERTGGTYSTLKVQPAELEDSGVYFCASSQVGGSPGIAFFGQGTRLTVV.

The CDR3 nucleotides read TGTGCCAGCAGCTTGGGGAGGGGGCGAGAGCAGTACTTC. Protein sequence: CASSLGRGREQYF. The gene calls are TRBV5-6 and TRBJ2-7; maybe TRBD1 (7 bases). CDR1 is SGHDT, CDR2 YYEEEE, per germline. The V and J ends lost 0 bases and 7 bases respectively, with 11 bases between them. CDR3 size: 13 residues.

This sequence joins TRBV9 and TRBJ1-5; 9 bases fit TRBD1. The germline V gene has CDR1 SGDLS and CDR2 YYNGEE. This CDR3 has 16 amino acids. V lost 4 bases and J lost 4; bases outside the gene matches: 9. The CDR3 protein is CASSPGTGSGNQPQHF. CDR3 sequence (DNA): TGTGCCAGCAGCCCAGGGACAGGGAGTGGAAATCAGCCCCAGCATTTT.

The genes are TRBV5-1 and TRBJ2-4; 7 nucleotides agree with TRBD1. Trimming removed 2 bases from V and 0 bases from J; junction bases left unmatched: 5. Germline V gene lookup returns CDR1 SGHRS and CDR2 YFSETQ. The length of the CDR3 is 16 residues. As DNA, the CDR3 is TGCGCCAGCAGCTTAAGGGACAGAGTAGCCAAAAACATTCAGTACTTC. Translated: CASSLRDRVAKNIQYF.

V and J are TRBV6-4 and TRBJ2-3, with D possibly matching TRBD2 (5 bases). V lost 5 bases to trimming and J lost 0 bases, with 18 bases between them. The CDR3 spans 17 residues. Per the germline V gene, CDR1 is MRHNA and CDR2 is SNTAGT. The CDR3 sequence is CASSPSYLSGSTDTQYF. CDR3 nucleotides: TGTGCCAGCAGTCCCTCCTACCTGAGCGGCAGCACAGATACGCAGTATTTT.

V and J are TRBV4-3 and TRBJ1-5; the D is unclear. CDR1 and CDR2 from the germline V gene are LGHNA and YSLEER. The V gene lost 0 bases and the J gene lost 6 bases, with 6 bases spanning the gap. CDR3 length: 13 residues. CDR3 protein: CASSQDGSQPQHF. The CDR3 nucleotides are TGCGCCAGCAGCCAAGATGGCAGTCAGCCCCAGCATTTT.

This chain uses TRBV5-1 with TRBJ2-5; the D gene is possibly TRBD2 (5 bases). The CDR3 loop spans 15 amino acids. Germline V gives CDR1 SGHRS, CDR2 YFSETQ. V lost 4 bases to trimming and J lost 1 base, with 14 bases between them. CDR3 in amino acids: CASSKSARGQETQYF. DNA of the CDR3: TGCGCCAGCAGCAAGTCAGCACGGGGCCAAGAGACCCAGTACTTC.

This clone was found once. The rearrangement joins TRBV10-3 to TRBJ1-6; 7 nucleotides align to TRBD1. Germline CDR1 and CDR2: ENHRY and SYGVKD. With V trimmed by 10 bases and J by 5 bases, 8 bases remained unmatched. This CDR3 comprises 14 residues. CDR3 DNA sequence: TGTGCCACGCAGACAGGGCGAGATAATTCACCCCTCCACTTT. Translated: CATQTGRDNSPLHF.

This chain uses TRBV18 with TRBJ1-1; tentative D call: TRBD1 (5 bases). Trimming shortened V by 1 base and J by 11 bases, and 17 bases separated the two germline ends. Germline V gene data show CDR1 as KGHSH and CDR2 as LQKENI. The CDR3 spans 14 residues. CDR3 nucleotides: TGTGCCAGCTCACCACAAGTCGGCACCCGGGGGGCTTTCTTT. Its protein is CASSPQVGTRGAFF.

The rearrangement links TRBV19 to TRBJ1-3; 9 bases align to TRBD1. The trim removed 7 bases at V and 6 bases at J, leaving 7 bases unmatched. CDR1 LNHDA and CDR2 SQIVND come from the germline V gene (reference sequence). The CDR3 sequence is 14 residues long. This CDR3 reads CASIGTGIANTIYF. The DNA for the CDR3 is TGTGCCAGTATCGGGACAGGGATAGCAAACACCATATATTTT.